This T cell receptor beta chain was profiled in a study of blood T cell repertoires in COVID-19. Study information: The cDNA or gDNA used as material had been derived from T cells, B-cell-depleted T cells, or PBMCs.

Sequencing was performed with immunoSEQ multiplex PCR; in TCRdb, only in-frame clones are kept and a portion is missing. Of about 200,000 clones detected, 85% to 90% appear once; the ten largest clones hold about 4.8%. This receptor was identified in a man aged 50-59 years with acute or convalescent COVID-19. Input material: peripheral blood.

The CDR3 DNA is TGCGCCAGCAGCTTGGCAGGGGGCACCTATGGCTACACCTTC. Translated, it gives CASSLAGGTYGYTF. The chain joins TRBV5-1 to TRBJ1-2; 8 bases match TRBD1. Germline assignment: CDR1 SGHRS and CDR2 YFSETQ. CDR3 size: 14 residues. With 0 bases clipped from V and 4 bases from J, the junction kept 2 bases outside the gene matches.